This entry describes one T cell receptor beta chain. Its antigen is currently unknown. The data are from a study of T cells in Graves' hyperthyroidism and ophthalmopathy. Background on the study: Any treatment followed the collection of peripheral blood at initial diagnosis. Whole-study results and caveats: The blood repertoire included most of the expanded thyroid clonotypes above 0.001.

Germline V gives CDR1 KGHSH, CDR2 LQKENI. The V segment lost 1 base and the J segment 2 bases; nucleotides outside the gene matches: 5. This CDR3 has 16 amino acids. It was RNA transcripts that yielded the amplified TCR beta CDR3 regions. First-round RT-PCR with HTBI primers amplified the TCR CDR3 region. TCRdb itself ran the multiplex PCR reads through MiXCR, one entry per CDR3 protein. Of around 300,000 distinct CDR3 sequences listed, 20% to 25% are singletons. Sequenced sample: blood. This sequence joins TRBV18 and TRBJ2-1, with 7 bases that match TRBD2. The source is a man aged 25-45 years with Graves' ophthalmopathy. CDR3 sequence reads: CASSPLGRGTYNEQFF. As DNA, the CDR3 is TGTGCCAGCTCACCACTTGGGCGGGGGACCTACAATGAGCAGTTCTTC.